One sample yielded the 7 T cell receptor beta chains listed below, sequenced in a study of T cell repertoires in cytomegalovirus infection. In TCRdb, the reads were re-called with MiXCR into one record per CDR3 protein. The sample includes 630,000 or so distinct CDR3 sequences, 24% of them seen just once. Input material: CD8+ T cells from PBMCs. These TCRs come from a human donor in good health (CMV status not recorded). Some clones in this sample may be carry-over from other donors' samples.

This chain connects TRBV20-1 to TRBJ1-1; D is undetermined. The germline gives CDR1 DFQATT, CDR2 SNEGSKA (reference sequence). The CDR3 extends over 14 amino acids. Trimming pared 4 bases from V and 1 base from J, leaving 13 bases between. CDR3 bases: TGCAGTGCTATGGGAACAAAAAGGAACACTGAAGCTTTCTTT. This translates into CSAMGTKRNTEAFF.

This clonotype was seen many times. The rearrangement uses TRBV7-8 and TRBJ1-1, with D tentatively TRBD1 (6 bases). This CDR3 contains 17 residues. The germline CDR1 and CDR2 sequences are SGHVS and FQNEAQ. With 1 base removed from V and 1 base from J, the gap between germline ends came to 16 bases. CDR3 protein: CASSLDHGGRTNTEAFF. The CDR3 DNA sequence: TGTGCCAGCAGCTTAGATCACGGGGGGCGGACGAACACTGAAGCTTTCTTT.

This clonotype turned up a few times. CDR3 sequence: CASSLRLAGFQETQYF. CDR3 coding DNA: TGTGCCAGCAGCCTCCGACTAGCGGGGTTCCAAGAGACCCAGTACTTC. The chain recombines TRBV7-2 with TRBJ2-5; TRBD2 matches at 11 bases. The J segment lost 1 base and the V segment lost 5 bases, leaving 6 bases of the junction unmatched. The germline V gene has CDR1 SGHTA and CDR2 FQGNSA. This CDR3 is 16 amino acids long.

This clonotype was recorded many times. The chain links TRBV7-9 to TRBJ2-1; 8 bases match TRBD2. CDR1 SEHNR and CDR2 FQNEAQ come from the germline V gene (reference sequence). V dropped 3 bases and J dropped 5; count of bases not matched to a gene: 9. The CDR3 sequence is 16 residues long. The CDR3 region has the DNA TGTGCCAGCAGCTTCCGACGAGCGGGAGAAGACAATGAGCAGTTCTTC. Translation gives CASSFRRAGEDNEQFF.

A remark on this clonotype: A much larger clone lies a single base off, so this may be a read error. The J gene is TRBJ1-1, the V gene TRBV7-3, with 11 bases lining up with TRBD1. This CDR3 is 17 amino acids long. The V and J ends lost 5 bases and 5 bases, in that order; junction bases with no gene match: 13. Germline lookup yields CDR1 SGHTA and CDR2 FQGTGA. This CDR3 reads CASSRHAGTGGRTEAFF. The CDR3 DNA follows: TGTGCCAGCAGCCGCCACGCCGGGACAGGGGGTCGGACTGAAGCTTTCTTT.

A remark on this clonotype: Germline and junction disagree at one end, which may indicate a read error. The chain has TRBV6-6 and TRBJ2-2; tentatively, D is TRBD2 (5 bases). This CDR3 region has 15 residues. Germline-derived CDR1 and CDR2 are MNHNY and SVGAGI (reference sequence). The DNA for the CDR3 is TGTGCCAGCAGCTCGCCGCGAACTCAGACCGGGGATCTGTTTTTT. Its translation is CASSSPRTQTGDLFF.

This clonotype was detected a few times. The chain is built from TRBV28 and TRBJ1-5, with 7 bases that match TRBD1. The CDR3 length is 17 residues. Germline-derived CDR1 and CDR2 are MDHEN and SYDVKM. With V trimmed by 4 bases and J by 3 bases, 12 bases remained unmatched. The CDR3 DNA follows: TGTGCCAGCAGTTCAGGACAGGCCAAAGGATACAATCAGCCCCAGCATTTT. This codes for CASSSGQAKGYNQPQHF.